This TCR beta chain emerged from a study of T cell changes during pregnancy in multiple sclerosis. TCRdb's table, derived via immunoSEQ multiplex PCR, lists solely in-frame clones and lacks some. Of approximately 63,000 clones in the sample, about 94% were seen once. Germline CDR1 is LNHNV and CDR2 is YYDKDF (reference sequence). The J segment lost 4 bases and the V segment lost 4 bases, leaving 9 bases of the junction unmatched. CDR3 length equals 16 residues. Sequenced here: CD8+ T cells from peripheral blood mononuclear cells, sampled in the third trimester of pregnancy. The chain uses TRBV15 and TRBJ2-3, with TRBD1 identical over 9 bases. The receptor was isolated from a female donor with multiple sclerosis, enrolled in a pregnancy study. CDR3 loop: CATSKSAGQGPDTQYF. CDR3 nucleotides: TGTGCCACCAGCAAATCTGCGGGACAGGGACCAGATACGCAGTATTTT.